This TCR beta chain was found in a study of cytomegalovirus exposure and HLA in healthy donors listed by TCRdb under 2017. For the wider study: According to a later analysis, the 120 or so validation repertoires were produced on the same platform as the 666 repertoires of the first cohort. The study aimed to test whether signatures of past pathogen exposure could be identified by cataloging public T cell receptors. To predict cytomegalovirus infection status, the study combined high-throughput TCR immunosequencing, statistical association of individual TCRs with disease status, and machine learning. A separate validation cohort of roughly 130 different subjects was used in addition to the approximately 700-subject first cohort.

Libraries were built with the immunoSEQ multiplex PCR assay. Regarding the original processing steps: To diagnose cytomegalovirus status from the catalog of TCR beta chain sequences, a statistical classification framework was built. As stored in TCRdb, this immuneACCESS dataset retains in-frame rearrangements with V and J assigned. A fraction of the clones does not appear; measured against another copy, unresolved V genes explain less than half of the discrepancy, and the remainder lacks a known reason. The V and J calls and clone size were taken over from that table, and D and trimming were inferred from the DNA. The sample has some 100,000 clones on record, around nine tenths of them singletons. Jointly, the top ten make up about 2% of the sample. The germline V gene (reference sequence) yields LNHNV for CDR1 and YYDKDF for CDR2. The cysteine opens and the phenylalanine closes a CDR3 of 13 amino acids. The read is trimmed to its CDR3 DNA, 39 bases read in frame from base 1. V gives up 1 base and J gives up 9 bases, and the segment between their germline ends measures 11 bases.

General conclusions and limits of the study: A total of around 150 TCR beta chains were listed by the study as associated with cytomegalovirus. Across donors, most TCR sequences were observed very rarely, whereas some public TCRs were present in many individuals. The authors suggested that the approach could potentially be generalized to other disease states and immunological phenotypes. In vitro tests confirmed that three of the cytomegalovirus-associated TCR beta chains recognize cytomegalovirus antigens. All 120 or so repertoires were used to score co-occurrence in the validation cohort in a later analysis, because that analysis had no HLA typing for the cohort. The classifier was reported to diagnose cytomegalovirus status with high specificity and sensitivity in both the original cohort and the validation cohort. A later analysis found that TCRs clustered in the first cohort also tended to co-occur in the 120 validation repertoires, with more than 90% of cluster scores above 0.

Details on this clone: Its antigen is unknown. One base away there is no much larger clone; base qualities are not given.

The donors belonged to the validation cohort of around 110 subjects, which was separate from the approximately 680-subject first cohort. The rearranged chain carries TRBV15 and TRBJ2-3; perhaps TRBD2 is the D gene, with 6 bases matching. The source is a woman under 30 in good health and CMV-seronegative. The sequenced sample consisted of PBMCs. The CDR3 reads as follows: CATSRVGGLTQYF. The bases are TGTGCCACCAGCAGAGTCGGGGGACTGACGCAGTATTTT.